The clone carrying this TCR beta chain showed up many times. The antigen is undetermined. The CDR3 extends over 16 amino acids. The ends lost 2 bases at V and 5 bases at J; junction bases unmatched: 10. The germline V gene has CDR1 GTSNPN and CDR2 SVGIG (reference sequence). The source of the sample is a study of T cells in Graves' hyperthyroidism and ophthalmopathy. Overall study results and limits: Among thyroid clonotypes expanded above 0.001, most also appeared in blood.

Uncontrolled infection, other autoimmune disease, pregnancy or lactation excluded patients. TCR beta CDR3 sequences were amplified from RNA transcripts. Researchers ran a first-round RT-PCR on the TCR CDR3 using the HTBI primer set. TCRdb fed the multiplex PCR reads into MiXCR, producing one record per CDR3 protein. The data hold fewer than 850,000 distinct CDR3 sequences, with 17% observed a single time. This clonotype was sampled from a middle-aged man with Graves' hyperthyroidism. The source material was blood. The rearrangement uses TRBV30 and TRBJ1-1, with 11 bases identical to TRBD1. The CDR3, as DNA: TGTGCCTGGAGTCTGCTCGGGACAGGGGGTTATACTGAAGCTTTCTTT. Its protein is CAWSLLGTGGYTEAFF.